Shown below are 5 T cell receptor beta chains from a single sample sequenced in a study of cytomegalovirus exposure and HLA in healthy donors. The PCR ran on 60 Vbeta and 13 Jbeta primers. Sequenced by immunoSEQ multiplex PCR; TCRdb stores in-frame clones only, minus some. This sample carries about 91,000 clones, around 64% of them seen once, and the ten largest clones take roughly 2.5%. Sequenced sample: PBMCs. Every receptor here comes from a human donor in good health.

The chain uses TRBV5-5 and TRBJ1-5; TRBD1 matches at 9 bases. Germline V lookup: CDR1 SGHKS, CDR2 YYEKEE (reference sequence). This CDR3 comprises 16 residues. J lost 0 bases, V lost 3 bases, and 4 bases had no gene match. CDR3 coding DNA: TGTGCCAGCAGCTCACAGGGGGCAAATAGCAATCAGCCCCAGCATTTT. It is translated as CASSSQGANSNQPQHF.

The V and J genes are TRBV10-1 and TRBJ2-2, with 8 bases lining up with TRBD1. After removal of 9 bases from V and 3 bases from J, the junction contained 9 bases not matched to a gene. Germline CDR1 is WNHNN and CDR2 is SYGVQD (reference sequence). The CDR3 loop spans 15 amino acids. In DNA form, the CDR3 reads TGCGCCAGTGGGAGAACAGGGGGTGACACCGGGGAGCTGTTTTTT. Protein sequence: CASGRTGGDTGELFF.

This clone turned up a few times. This chain links TRBV5-4 with TRBJ2-2, with D possibly matching TRBD1 (5 bases). Trimming removed 2 bases at V and 6 bases at J, with 8 bases between. The CDR3 is made up of 13 amino acids. CDR1 and CDR2 from the germline V gene are SGHNT and YYREEE (reference sequence). CDR3 region: CASSFSRAGELFF. CDR3 nucleotide sequence: TGTGCCAGCAGCTTTAGCAGGGCCGGGGAGCTGTTTTTT. Combining the CDR3 with reference TRBV5-4 and TRBJ2-2 gives the whole variable domain ETGVTQSPTHLIKTRGQQVTLRCSSQSGHNTVSWYQQALGQGPQFIFQYYREEENGRGNFPPRFSGLQFPNYSSELNVNALELDDSALYLCASSFSRAGELFFGEGSRLTVL.

This clone occurred a few times. The genes are TRBV18 and TRBJ1-6; TRBD1 aligns across 8 bases. CDR1 is KGHSH and CDR2 is LQKENI in the germline V gene. Trimming took 4 bases from V and 5 from J; bases not matched to a gene: 4. The CDR3 spans 15 residues. DNA for the CDR3: TGTGCCAGCTCACTTCAGACAGGGGATAATTCACCCCTCCACTTT. It codes for CASSLQTGDNSPLHF.

The chain uses TRBV4-3 and TRBJ1-2; D is perhaps TRBD1 (6 bases). CDR1 is LGHNA and CDR2 is YSLEER in the germline V gene. Trimming pared 0 bases from V and 6 bases from J, leaving 14 bases between. There are 15 residues in the CDR3. The CDR3 loop is CASSQDRVQGNGYTF. CDR3 bases: TGCGCCAGCAGCCAAGATCGTGTACAGGGAAATGGCTACACCTTC.